This T cell receptor (beta chain) was sequenced for a study of cytomegalovirus exposure and HLA in healthy donors. Study observations and caveats: A later analysis linked a missense variant in DCLRE1C to the trimming of TCR beta V and J genes. TCR association rates varied by HLA locus in a later analysis, with DRB1 highest and HLA-C lowest.

Comment on this clone: Its target is not known.

In the PCR, 60 Vbeta and 13 Jbeta primers were used. How the authors handled the data: Per a later analysis, the number of unique TCR beta chains was roughly 80 million, of which 8.5 million to 11 million were shared. Produced via immunoSEQ multiplex PCR; TCRdb's table is partial and in-frame only. V, J and clone size are those of that table, while D and trimming were read from the DNA. Here the sample spans approximately 59,000 clones, approximately 78% being singletons. The CDR3 consists of 13 residues. Trimming took off 6 bases at V and 7 bases at J, with 16 bases between the two ends. CDR1 and CDR2 from the germline V gene are LGHNT and FRNRAP.

Sequencing was carried out using PBMCs. This rearrangement joins TRBV12-5 to TRBJ2-7; D may be TRBD2 (5 bases). The TCR comes from a girl aged 5-17 years in good health and CMV-seropositive. CDR3 DNA sequence: TGTGCTAGTGGCCGGACTGCCTCGGGGGAGCAGTACTTC. It is translated as CASGRTASGEQYF.